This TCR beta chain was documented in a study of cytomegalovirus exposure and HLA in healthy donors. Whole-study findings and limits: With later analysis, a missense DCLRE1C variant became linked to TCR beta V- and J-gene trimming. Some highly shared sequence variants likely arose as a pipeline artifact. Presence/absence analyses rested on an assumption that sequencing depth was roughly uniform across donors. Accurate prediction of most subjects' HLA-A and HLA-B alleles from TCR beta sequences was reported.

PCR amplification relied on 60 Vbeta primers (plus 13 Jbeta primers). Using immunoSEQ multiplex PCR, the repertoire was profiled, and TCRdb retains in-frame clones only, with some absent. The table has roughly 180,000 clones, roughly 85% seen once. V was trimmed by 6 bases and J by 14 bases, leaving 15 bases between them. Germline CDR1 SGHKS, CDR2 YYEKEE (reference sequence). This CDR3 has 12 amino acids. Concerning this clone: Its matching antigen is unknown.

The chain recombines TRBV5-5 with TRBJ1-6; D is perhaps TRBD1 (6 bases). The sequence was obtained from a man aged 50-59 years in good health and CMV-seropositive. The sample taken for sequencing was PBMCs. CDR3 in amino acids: CASTRDTSTLHF. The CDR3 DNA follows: TGTGCCAGCACCCGGGACACCAGCACCCTCCACTTT.